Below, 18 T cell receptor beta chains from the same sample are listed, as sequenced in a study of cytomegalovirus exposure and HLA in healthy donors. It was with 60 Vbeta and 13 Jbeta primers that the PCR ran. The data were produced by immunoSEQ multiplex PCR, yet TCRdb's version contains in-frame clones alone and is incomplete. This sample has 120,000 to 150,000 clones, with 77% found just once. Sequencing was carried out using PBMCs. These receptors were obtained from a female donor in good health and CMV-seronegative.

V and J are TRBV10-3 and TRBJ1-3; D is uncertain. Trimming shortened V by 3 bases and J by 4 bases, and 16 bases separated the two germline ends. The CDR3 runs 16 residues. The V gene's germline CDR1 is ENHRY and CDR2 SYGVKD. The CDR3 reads CAISDGKPGSGNTIYF. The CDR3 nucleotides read TGTGCCATCAGTGATGGAAAACCGGGATCCGGAAACACCATATATTTT.

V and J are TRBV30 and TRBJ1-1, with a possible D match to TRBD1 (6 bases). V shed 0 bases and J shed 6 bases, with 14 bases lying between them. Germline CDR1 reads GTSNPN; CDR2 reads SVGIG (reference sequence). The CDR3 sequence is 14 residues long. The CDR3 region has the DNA TGTGCCTGGAGTGTACTAGAGGGGGTATCTGAAGCTTTCTTT. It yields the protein CAWSVLEGVSEAFF.

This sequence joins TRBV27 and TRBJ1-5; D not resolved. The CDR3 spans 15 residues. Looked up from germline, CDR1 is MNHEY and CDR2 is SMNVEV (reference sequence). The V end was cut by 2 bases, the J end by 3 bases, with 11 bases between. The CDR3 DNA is TGTGCCAGCAGTTTAAGATACCGACTCAATCAGCCCCAGCATTTT. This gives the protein CASSLRYRLNQPQHF.

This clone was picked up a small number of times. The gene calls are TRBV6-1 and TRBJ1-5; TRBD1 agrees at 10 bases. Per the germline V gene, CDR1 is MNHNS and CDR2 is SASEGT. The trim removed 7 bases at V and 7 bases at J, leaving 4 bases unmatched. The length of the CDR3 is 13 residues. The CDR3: CASTTGGGQPQHF. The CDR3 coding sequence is TGTGCCAGCACGACAGGGGGCGGACAGCCCCAGCATTTT.

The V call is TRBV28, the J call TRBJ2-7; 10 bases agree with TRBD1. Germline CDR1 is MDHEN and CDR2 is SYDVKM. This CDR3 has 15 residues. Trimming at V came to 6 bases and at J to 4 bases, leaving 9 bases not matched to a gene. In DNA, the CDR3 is TGTGCCAGCAGCGGGGGGGGACAGGGGATGTACGAGCAGTACTTC. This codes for CASSGGGQGMYEQYF.

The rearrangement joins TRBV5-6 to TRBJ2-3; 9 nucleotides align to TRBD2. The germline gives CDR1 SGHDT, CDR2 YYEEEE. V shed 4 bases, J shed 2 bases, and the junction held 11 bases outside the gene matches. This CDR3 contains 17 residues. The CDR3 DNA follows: TGTGCCAGCAGCCACTTAGGGGCTAGCGGGGACACAGATACGCAGTATTTT. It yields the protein CASSHLGASGDTDTQYF.

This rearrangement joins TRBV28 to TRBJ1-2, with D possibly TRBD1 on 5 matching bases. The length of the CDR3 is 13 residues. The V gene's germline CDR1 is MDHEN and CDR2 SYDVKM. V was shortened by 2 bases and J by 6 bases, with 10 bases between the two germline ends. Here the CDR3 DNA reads TGTGCCAGCAGTTTAGGGGGGGGAAATGGCTACACCTTC. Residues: CASSLGGGNGYTF.

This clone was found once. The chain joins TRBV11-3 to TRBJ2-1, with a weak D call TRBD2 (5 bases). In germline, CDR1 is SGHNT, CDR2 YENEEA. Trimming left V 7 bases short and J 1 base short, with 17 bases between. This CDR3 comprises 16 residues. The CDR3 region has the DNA TGTGCCAGCACCGCGACTAAGGATTTTTCCTACAATGAGCAGTTCTTC. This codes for CASTATKDFSYNEQFF.

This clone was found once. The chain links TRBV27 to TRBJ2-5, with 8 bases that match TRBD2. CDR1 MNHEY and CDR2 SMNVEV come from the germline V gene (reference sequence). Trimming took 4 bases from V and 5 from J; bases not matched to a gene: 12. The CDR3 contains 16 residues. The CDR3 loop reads CASSSRRAGARETQYF. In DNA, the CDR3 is TGTGCCAGCAGTTCCCGACGAGCGGGAGCTCGGGAGACCCAGTACTTC.

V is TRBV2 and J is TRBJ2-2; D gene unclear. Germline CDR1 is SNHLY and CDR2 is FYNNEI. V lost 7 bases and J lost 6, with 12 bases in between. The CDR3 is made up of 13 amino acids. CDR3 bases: TGTGCCAGCACCCAGCGTTCGGCCGGGGAGCTGTTTTTT. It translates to CASTQRSAGELFF.

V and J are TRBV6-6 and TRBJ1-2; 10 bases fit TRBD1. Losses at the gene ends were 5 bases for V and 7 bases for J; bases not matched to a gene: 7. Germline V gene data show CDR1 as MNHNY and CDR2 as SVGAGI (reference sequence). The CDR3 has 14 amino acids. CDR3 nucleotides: TGTGCCAGCAGTGTACGACAGGGGGCAGGTGGCTACACCTTC. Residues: CASSVRQGAGGYTF.

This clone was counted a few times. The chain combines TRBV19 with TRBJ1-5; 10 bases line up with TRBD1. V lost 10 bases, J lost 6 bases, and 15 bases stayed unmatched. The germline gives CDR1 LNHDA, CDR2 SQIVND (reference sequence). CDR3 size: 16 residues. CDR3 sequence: CATTPQGQGMSQPQHF. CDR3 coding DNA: TGTGCCACCACGCCCCAGGGACAGGGGATGAGTCAGCCCCAGCATTTT.

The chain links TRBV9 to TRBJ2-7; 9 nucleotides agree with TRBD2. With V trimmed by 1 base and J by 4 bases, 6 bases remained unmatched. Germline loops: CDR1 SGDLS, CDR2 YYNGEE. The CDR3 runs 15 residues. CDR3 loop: CASSVIAGERYEQYF. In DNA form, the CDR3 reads TGTGCCAGCAGCGTAATAGCGGGAGAACGTTACGAGCAGTACTTC.

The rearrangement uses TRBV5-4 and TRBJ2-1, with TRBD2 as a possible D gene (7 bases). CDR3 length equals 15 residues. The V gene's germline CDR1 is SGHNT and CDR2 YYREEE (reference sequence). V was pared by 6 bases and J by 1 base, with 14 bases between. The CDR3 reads CASTLGGASYNEQFF. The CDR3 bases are TGTGCCAGCACCCTAGGGGGGGCGTCCTACAATGAGCAGTTCTTC.

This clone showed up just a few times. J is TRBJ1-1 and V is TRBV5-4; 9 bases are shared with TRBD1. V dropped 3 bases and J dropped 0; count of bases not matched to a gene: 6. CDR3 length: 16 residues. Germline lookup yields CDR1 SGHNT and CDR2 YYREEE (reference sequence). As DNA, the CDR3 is TGTGCCAGCAGCTCGGGACAGGGACGAGTGAACACTGAAGCTTTCTTT. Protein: CASSSGQGRVNTEAFF.

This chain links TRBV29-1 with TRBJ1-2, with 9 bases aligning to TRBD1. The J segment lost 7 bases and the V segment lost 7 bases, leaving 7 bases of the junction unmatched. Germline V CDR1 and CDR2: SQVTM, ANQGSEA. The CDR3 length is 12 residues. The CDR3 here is CSAVQGAGGYTF. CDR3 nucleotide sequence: TGCAGCGCCGTACAGGGGGCGGGTGGCTACACCTTC.

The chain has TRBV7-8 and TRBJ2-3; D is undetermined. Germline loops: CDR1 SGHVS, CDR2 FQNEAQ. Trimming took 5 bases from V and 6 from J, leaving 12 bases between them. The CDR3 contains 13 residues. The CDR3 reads CASSQRVGDTQYF. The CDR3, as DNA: TGTGCCAGCAGCCAACGGGTTGGGGATACGCAGTATTTT.

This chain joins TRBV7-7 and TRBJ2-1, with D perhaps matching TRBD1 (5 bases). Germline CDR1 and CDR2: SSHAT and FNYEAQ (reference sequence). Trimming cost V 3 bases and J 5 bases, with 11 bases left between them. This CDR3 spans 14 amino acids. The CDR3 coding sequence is TGTGCCAGCAGCTTGGGGCCACAAAACAATGAGCAGTTCTTC. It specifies CASSLGPQNNEQFF.